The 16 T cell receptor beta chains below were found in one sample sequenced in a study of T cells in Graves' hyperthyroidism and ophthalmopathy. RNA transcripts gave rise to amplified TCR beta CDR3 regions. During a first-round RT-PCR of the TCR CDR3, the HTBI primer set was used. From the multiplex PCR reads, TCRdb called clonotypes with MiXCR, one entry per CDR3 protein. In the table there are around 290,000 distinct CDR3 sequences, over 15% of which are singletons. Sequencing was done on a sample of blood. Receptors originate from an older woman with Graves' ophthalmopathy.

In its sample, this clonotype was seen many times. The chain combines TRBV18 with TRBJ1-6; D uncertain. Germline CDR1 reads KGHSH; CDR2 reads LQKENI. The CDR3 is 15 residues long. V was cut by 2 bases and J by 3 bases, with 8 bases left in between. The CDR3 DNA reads TGTGCCAGCTCACCAACGGGGTTCTATAATTCACCCCTCCACTTT. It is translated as CASSPTGFYNSPLHF.

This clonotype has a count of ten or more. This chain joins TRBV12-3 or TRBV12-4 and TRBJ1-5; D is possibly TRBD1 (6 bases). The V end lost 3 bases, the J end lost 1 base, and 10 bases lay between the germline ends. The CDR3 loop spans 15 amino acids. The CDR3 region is CASSLTGRSNQPQHF. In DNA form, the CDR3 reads TGTGCCAGCAGTTTGACAGGACGGAGCAATCAGCCCCAGCATTTT.

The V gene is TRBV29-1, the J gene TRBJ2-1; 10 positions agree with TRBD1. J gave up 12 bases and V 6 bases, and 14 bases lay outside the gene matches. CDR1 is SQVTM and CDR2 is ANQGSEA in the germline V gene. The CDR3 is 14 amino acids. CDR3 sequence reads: CSVEPSRQGAGQFF. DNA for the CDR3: TGCAGCGTGGAACCTTCCCGACAGGGGGCAGGGCAGTTCTTC.

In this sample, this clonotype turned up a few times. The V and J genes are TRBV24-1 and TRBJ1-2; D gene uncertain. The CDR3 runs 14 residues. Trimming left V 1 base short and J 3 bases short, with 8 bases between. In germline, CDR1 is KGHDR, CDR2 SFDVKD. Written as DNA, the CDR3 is TGTGCCACCAGTGATTTTAGGCAGGACTATGGCTACACCTTC. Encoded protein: CATSDFRQDYGYTF.

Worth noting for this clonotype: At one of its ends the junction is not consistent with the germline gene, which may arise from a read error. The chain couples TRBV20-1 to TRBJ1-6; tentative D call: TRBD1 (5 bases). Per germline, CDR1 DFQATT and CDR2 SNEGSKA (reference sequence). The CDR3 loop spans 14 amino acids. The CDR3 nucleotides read TGCAGTGCTAGAGATGGCCGGGAAGGGGCACCCCCCCACTTT. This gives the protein CSARDGREGAPPHF.

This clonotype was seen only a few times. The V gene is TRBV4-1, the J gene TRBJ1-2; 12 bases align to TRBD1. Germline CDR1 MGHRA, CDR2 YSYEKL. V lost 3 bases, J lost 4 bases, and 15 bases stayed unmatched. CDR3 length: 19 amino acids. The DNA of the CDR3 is TGCGCCAGCAGCCACTTCACGTGGGGACAGGGGGCTCTAGGCTATGGCTACACCTTC. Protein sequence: CASSHFTWGQGALGYGYTF.

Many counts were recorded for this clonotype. DNA for the CDR3: TGTGCCAGCAGCCAAGCCCCGGGACACCGAGGGCAGACCCAGTACTTC. This codes for CASSQAPGHRGQTQYF. This sequence joins TRBV3-1 and TRBJ2-5; D perhaps matches TRBD1 (6 bases). Germline CDR1 LGHDT, CDR2 YNNKEL (reference sequence). V lost 1 base and J lost 6, with 18 bases in between. The CDR3 runs 16 residues.

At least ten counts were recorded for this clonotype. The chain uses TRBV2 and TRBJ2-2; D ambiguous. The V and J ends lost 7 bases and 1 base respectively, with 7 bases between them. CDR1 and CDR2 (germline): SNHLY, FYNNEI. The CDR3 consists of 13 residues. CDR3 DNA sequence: TGTGCCAGCACCTATGGGAACACCGGGGAGCTGTTTTTT. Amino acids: CASTYGNTGELFF. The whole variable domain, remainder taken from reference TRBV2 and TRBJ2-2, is EPEVTQTPSHQVTQMGQEVILRCVPISNHLYFYWYRQILGQKVEFLVSFYNNEISEKSEIFDDQFSVERPDGSNFTLKIRSTKLEDSAMYFCASTYGNTGELFFGEGSRLTVL.

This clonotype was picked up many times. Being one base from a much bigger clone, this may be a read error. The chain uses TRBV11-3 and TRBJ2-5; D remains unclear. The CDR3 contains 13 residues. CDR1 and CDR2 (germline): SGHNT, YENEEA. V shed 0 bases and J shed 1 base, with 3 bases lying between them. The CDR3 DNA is TGTGCCAGCAGCTTAGACAGCCAAGAGACCCAGTACTTC. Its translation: CASSLDSQETQYF.

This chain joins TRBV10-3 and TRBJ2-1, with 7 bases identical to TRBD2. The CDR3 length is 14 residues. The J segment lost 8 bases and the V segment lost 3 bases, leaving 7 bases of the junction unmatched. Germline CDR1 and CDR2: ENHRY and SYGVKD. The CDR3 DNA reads TGTGCCATCAGTGACGGGGGGAGCGAGGATGAGCAGTTCTTC. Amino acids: CAISDGGSEDEQFF.

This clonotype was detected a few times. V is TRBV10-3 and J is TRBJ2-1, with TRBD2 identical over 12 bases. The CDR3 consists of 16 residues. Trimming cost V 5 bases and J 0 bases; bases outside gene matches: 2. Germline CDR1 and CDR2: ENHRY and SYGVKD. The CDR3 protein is CAISLTSGSSYNEQFF. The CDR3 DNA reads TGTGCCATCAGTTTGACTAGCGGGAGCTCCTACAATGAGCAGTTCTTC.

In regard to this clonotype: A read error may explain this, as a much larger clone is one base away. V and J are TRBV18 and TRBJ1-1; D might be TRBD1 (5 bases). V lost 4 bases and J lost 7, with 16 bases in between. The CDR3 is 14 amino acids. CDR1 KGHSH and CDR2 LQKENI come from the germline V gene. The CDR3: CASSLNLGGSEAFF. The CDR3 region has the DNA TGTGCCAGCTCACTAAATCTCGGGGGGAGTGAAGCTTTCTTT.

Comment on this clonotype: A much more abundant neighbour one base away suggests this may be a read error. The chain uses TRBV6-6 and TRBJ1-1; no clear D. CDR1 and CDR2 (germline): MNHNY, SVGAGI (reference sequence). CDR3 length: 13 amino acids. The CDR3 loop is CASSYSRNTEALF. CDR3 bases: TGTGCCAGCAGTTACTCGAGAAACACTGAAGCTCTCTTT.

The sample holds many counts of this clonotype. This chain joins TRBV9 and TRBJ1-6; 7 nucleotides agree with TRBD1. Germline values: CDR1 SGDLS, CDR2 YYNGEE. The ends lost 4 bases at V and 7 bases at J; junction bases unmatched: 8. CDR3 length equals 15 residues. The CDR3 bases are TGTGCCAGCAGCCCCCAAGGGGGCGTGAATTCACCCCTCCACTTT. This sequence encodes CASSPQGGVNSPLHF.

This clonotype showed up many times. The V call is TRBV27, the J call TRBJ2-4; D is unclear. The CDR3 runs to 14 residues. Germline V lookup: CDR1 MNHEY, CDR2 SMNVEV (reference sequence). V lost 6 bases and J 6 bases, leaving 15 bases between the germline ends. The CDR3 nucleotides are TGTGCCAGCAGCCCCGTGCAGGTACCAAACATTCAGTACTTC. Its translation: CASSPVQVPNIQYF.

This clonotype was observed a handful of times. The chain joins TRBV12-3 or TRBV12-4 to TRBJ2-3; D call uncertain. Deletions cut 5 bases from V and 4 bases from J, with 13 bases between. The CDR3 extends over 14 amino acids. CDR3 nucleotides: TGTGCCAGCAGTCCTTCGAGACATTCAGATACGCAGTATTTT. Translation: CASSPSRHSDTQYF.